This T cell receptor (beta chain) is drawn from a study of cytomegalovirus exposure and HLA in healthy donors. Primers included in the PCR were 60 Vbeta and 13 Jbeta primers. The method was immunoSEQ multiplex PCR; TCRdb's version includes in-frame clones alone and lacks a portion of them. The sample holds 75,000 or so clones, 50% to 80% seen once. This clone was seen only once. The TCR was taken from a man aged 40-49 years in good health and CMV-seropositive. Input material: PBMCs.

The CDR3 loop reads CASKTGGSEAFF. As DNA, the CDR3 is TGTGCCAGCAAAACAGGCGGCTCTGAAGCTTTCTTT. This chain connects TRBV28 to TRBJ1-1; D might be TRBD1 (5 bases). There are 12 residues in the CDR3. Germline V CDR1 and CDR2: MDHEN, SYDVKM. V was trimmed by 7 bases and J by 6 bases, leaving 12 bases between them. The entire variable domain, with the rest obtained from reference TRBV28 and TRBJ1-1, is as follows: DVKVTQSSRYLVKRTGEKVFLECVQDMDHENMFWYRQDPGLGLRLIYFSYDVKMKEKGDIPEGYSVSREKKERFSLILESASTNQTSMYLCASKTGGSEAFFGQGTRLTVV.